This TCR beta chain derives from a study of T cell responses to AZD1222 COVID-19 vaccine. Findings of the study overall: Donors in the cohort were predominantly white British and more often female, and clonal diversity was possibly underestimated. Baseline serology detected seropositivity in only six AZD1222 recipients. The peak T cell response came first, and repertoires were sampled only after it. The study reported that nearly half of spike-specific TCRs target unmutated variant regions.

Using immunoSEQ multiplex PCR, the repertoire was profiled, and TCRdb retains in-frame clones only, with some absent. Of nearly 35,000 clones in the sample, approximately 80% were seen once. A note on this clone: Its antigen is currently unknown.

The receptor was isolated from an adult who received the AZD1222 COVID-19 vaccine. The sequenced sample was peripheral blood, obtained 28 days after the second AZD1222 dose.

The CDR3 reads CASSILGRATNEKLFF. The CDR3 DNA reads as TGTGCCAGTAGTATTTTGGGCAGGGCGACTAATGAAAAACTGTTTTTT. The V and J genes are TRBV19 and TRBJ1-4; D is possibly TRBD1 (5 bases). Trimming shortened V by 3 bases and J by 2 bases, and 13 bases separated the two germline ends. Per the germline V gene, CDR1 is LNHDA and CDR2 is SQIVND (reference sequence). There are 16 residues in the CDR3.